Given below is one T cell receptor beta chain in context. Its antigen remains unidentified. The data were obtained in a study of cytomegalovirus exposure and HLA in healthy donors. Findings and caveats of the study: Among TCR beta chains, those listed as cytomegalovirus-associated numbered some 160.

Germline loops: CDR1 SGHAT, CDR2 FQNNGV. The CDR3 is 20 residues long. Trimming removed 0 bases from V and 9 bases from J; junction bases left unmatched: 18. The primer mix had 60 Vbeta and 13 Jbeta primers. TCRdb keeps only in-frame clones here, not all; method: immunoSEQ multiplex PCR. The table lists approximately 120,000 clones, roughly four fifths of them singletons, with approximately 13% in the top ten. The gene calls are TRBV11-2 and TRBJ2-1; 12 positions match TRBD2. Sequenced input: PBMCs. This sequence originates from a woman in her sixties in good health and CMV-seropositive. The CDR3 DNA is TGTGCCAGCAGCTTAGATCGTGGGGCTAGCGGGAGGGTACTAGCGGGTGAGCAGTTCTTC. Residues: CASSLDRGASGRVLAGEQFF.